Following are 26 T cell receptor beta chains from one sample sequenced in a study of B cell selection in AIRE deficiency. The sorted conventional CD4 T cells were gated as CD4+CD127+. The protocol was immunoSEQ multiplex PCR, while the TCRdb copy is restricted to in-frame clones and leaves out a portion. The data contain 20,000 to 25,000 clones, 96% of them singletons. Sequencing was carried out using CD4+CD127+ conventional T cells sorted from PBMCs. The receptors come from a human donor in good health.

This clone was detected only once. The chain links TRBV27 to TRBJ1-5, with 7 nucleotides matching TRBD1. The CDR3 length is 16 residues. Germline lookup yields CDR1 MNHEY and CDR2 SMNVEV (reference sequence). Trimming at V came to 5 bases and at J to 0 bases, leaving 7 bases not matched to a gene. The CDR3: CASSLRGGLSNQPQHF. The DNA of the CDR3 is TGTGCCAGCAGTCTCAGGGGGGGACTTAGCAATCAGCCCCAGCATTTT.

V gene TRBV20-1 combines with J gene TRBJ1-2; no definite D call. CDR1 and CDR2 from the germline V gene are DFQATT and SNEGSKA (reference sequence). CDR3 size: 11 residues. Trimming removed 4 bases from V and 6 bases from J, with 9 bases in between. The CDR3 here is CSAMVGNGYTF. In DNA, the CDR3 is TGCAGTGCTATGGTCGGGAATGGCTACACCTTC.

The rearrangement links TRBV28 to TRBJ2-7; D is uncertain. Looked up from germline, CDR1 is MDHEN and CDR2 is SYDVKM. Trimming shortened V by 8 bases and J by 6 bases, and 11 bases separated the two germline ends. The CDR3 extends over 11 amino acids. For the CDR3, the DNA is TGTGCCAGCGGGCCTTTAGGCGAGCAGTACTTC. It codes for CASGPLGEQYF.

The rearrangement links TRBV5-4 to TRBJ2-2; D possibly uses TRBD1 or TRBD2 (6 bases each). CDR3 length: 19 amino acids. Germline lookup yields CDR1 SGHNT and CDR2 YYREEE (reference sequence). Trimming shortened V by 0 bases and J by 1 base, and 19 bases separated the two germline ends. This CDR3 reads CASSLGKGGSGVNTGELFF. The CDR3 DNA is TGTGCCAGCAGCTTGGGGAAGGGGGGTAGCGGCGTGAACACCGGGGAGCTGTTTTTT.

The gene calls are TRBV28 and TRBJ1-6; a possible D gene is TRBD1 (5 bases). The germline gives CDR1 MDHEN, CDR2 SYDVKM. The CDR3 covers 15 residues. The V and J ends lost 4 bases and 7 bases respectively, with 14 bases between them. In DNA, the CDR3 is TGTGCCAGCAGTTCGGCGGGGGGGGAAAATTCACCCCTCCACTTT. This gives the protein CASSSAGGENSPLHF.

The chain is built from TRBV6-1 and TRBJ2-1, with 7 bases matching TRBD2. From germline, CDR1 is MNHNS and CDR2 SASEGT. This CDR3 region has 15 residues. Trimming at V came to 2 bases and at J to 6 bases, leaving 7 bases not matched to a gene. CDR3 protein: CASSEQAAGSNEQFF. CDR3 in DNA: TGTGCCAGCAGTGAACAAGCAGCGGGGAGCAATGAGCAGTTCTTC.

The rearrangement links TRBV9 to TRBJ1-1, with D uncertain. Trimming removed 4 bases from V and 1 base from J, with 8 bases in between. CDR1 SGDLS and CDR2 YYNGEE come from the germline V gene. The CDR3 runs 13 residues. CDR3 bases: TGTGCCAGCAGCCCCTCAGGGAACACTGAAGCTTTCTTT. It codes for CASSPSGNTEAFF.

The chain has TRBV9 and TRBJ2-7; D is uncertain. The CDR3 length is 13 residues. Per germline, CDR1 SGDLS and CDR2 YYNGEE. V was pared by 3 bases and J by 11 bases, with 18 bases between. DNA of the CDR3: TGTGCCAGCAGCGGACGACGGACGCAAAAGGAGTACTTC. Amino acid sequence: CASSGRRTQKEYF.

This clone appeared once. The CDR3 is CASSQAGSAADQPQHF. The DNA for the CDR3 is TGCGCCAGCAGCCAAGCGGGCAGCGCGGCAGATCAGCCCCAGCATTTT. The chain combines TRBV4-1 with TRBJ1-5; D gene unclear. CDR3 size: 16 residues. V was clipped by 1 base and J by 5 bases, with 15 bases between them. Germline-derived CDR1 and CDR2 are MGHRA and YSYEKL.

The chain joins TRBV6-5 to TRBJ1-3, with unresolved D. Between the trimmed V and J ends, which lost 2 bases and 1 base, there was a span of 12 bases. Per the germline V gene, CDR1 is MNHEY and CDR2 is SVGAGI. The CDR3 contains 16 residues. CDR3 residues: CASSYGEGLSGNTIYF. In DNA, the CDR3 is TGTGCCAGCAGTTACGGGGAAGGTTTGTCTGGAAACACCATATATTTT.

The CDR3 spells CASSLSGGDETQYF. In DNA form, the CDR3 reads TGTGCCAGCAGTTTATCCGGGGGCGACGAGACCCAGTACTTC. This chain joins TRBV28 and TRBJ2-5; possibly TRBD1 or TRBD2 for D (6 bases each). This CDR3 contains 14 residues. CDR1 MDHEN and CDR2 SYDVKM come from the germline V gene. V gave up 1 base and J gave up 5 bases, with 11 bases separating them.

The chain employs TRBV28 and TRBJ1-2, with D uncertain. The CDR3 length is 13 residues. Germline CDR1 is MDHEN and CDR2 is SYDVKM. Trimming took 6 bases from V and 0 from J, leaving 8 bases between them. The DNA of the CDR3 is TGTGCCAGCAGCGGGTCTTCTAACTATGGCTACACCTTC. Translating it yields CASSGSSNYGYTF.

This chain connects TRBV4-1 to TRBJ1-1, with D unresolved. This CDR3 spans 15 amino acids. CDR1 and CDR2 from the germline V gene are MGHRA and YSYEKL. Trimming removed 5 bases at V and 1 base at J, with 14 bases between. CDR3 loop: CASSTSTYQNTEAFF. The CDR3 bases are TGCGCCAGCAGCACGAGTACCTACCAGAACACTGAAGCTTTCTTT.

This clone appeared a few times. The chain joins TRBV19 to TRBJ1-2, with D perhaps TRBD1 (5 bases). Per the germline V gene, CDR1 is LNHDA and CDR2 is SQIVND (reference sequence). This CDR3 region has 16 residues. Trimming took 11 bases from V and 1 from J, leaving 23 bases between them. The CDR3 reads CAAKGTGGSINYGYTF. The DNA for the CDR3 is TGTGCCGCCAAGGGGACGGGGGGGTCGATTAACTATGGCTACACCTTC.

This chain joins TRBV11-2 and TRBJ2-2; 7 positions match TRBD2. There are 16 residues in the CDR3. Looked up from germline, CDR1 is SGHAT and CDR2 is FQNNGV. V lost 4 bases and J lost 2; bases outside the gene matches: 7. Here the CDR3 DNA reads TGTGCCAGCAGCTGGGGAGGGCAGACCAACACCGGGGAGCTGTTTTTT. This sequence encodes CASSWGGQTNTGELFF.

The chain has TRBV28 and TRBJ2-5; no clear D gene. The DNA end is a closer match to TRBJ2-7, so the J assignment may be wrong. The germline V gene has CDR1 MDHEN and CDR2 SYDVKM. The length of the CDR3 is 14 residues. Here the CDR3 reads CASSSNIKFYEQYF. CDR3 in DNA: TGTGCCAGCAGTTCCAATATCAAGTTCTACGAGCAGTACTTC.

The chain combines TRBV6-6 with TRBJ1-1; D remains unclear. From germline, CDR1 is MNHNY and CDR2 SVGAGI (reference sequence). The CDR3 has 14 residues. V was cut by 1 base and J by 7 bases, with 13 bases left in between. DNA of the CDR3: TGTGCCAGCAGTTACTTCCGGGAGGCCCGTGAAGCTTTCTTT. Amino acids: CASSYFREAREAFF.

The chain's CDR3 is CASSEGGGTNEKLFF. CDR3 in DNA: TGTGCCAGCTCCGAAGGAGGGGGAACTAATGAAAAACTGTTTTTT. This chain links TRBV28 with TRBJ1-4; D is possibly TRBD1 (6 bases). This CDR3 region has 15 residues. Trimming stripped 8 bases from V and 1 base from J, with 14 bases between. Germline values: CDR1 MDHEN, CDR2 SYDVKM.

This sequence joins TRBV12-5 and TRBJ2-2; 7 bases fit TRBD2. V shed 9 bases, J shed 4 bases, and the junction held 17 bases outside the gene matches. Germline lookup yields CDR1 LGHNT and CDR2 FRNRAP. The CDR3 is 17 residues long. Here the CDR3 reads CASAAEGGNSITGELFF. The CDR3 DNA sequence: TGTGCTAGCGCCGCGGAGGGAGGGAACTCGATCACCGGGGAGCTGTTTTTT.

The CDR3 DNA follows: TGTGCCAGCAGCTTCAGAGGGGGCCCCTCTGGAAACACCATATATTTT. Residues: CASSFRGGPSGNTIYF. The chain combines TRBV5-8 with TRBJ1-3, with 7 bases fitting TRBD1. This CDR3 is built from 16 residues. J lost 0 bases, V lost 2 bases, and 5 bases had no gene match. From germline, CDR1 is SGHTS and CDR2 YDEGEE. The whole variable domain, remainder taken from reference TRBV5-8 and TRBJ1-3, is EAGVTQSPTHLIKTRGQQATLRCSPISGHTSVYWYQQALGLGLQFLLWYDEGEERNRGNFPPRFSGRQFPNYSSELNVNALELEDSALYLCASSFRGGPSGNTIYFGEGSWLTVV.

V and J are TRBV4-2 and TRBJ2-1; D might be TRBD1 (5 bases). Trimming took off 4 bases at V and 5 bases at J, with 12 bases between the two ends. CDR3 size: 14 residues. Germline V lookup: CDR1 LGHNA, CDR2 YNFKEQ. CDR3 sequence: CASSLRGRDNEQFF. The CDR3 coding sequence is TGTGCCAGCAGCCTAAGGGGCAGGGACAATGAGCAGTTCTTC.

The rearrangement uses TRBV18 and TRBJ2-7; TRBD1 matches at 8 bases. Trimming cost V 1 base and J 0 bases; bases outside gene matches: 5. Germline CDR1 and CDR2: KGHSH and LQKENI. The CDR3 is 16 amino acids. CDR3 DNA: TGTGCCAGCTCACCACGTAGGACAGGGAGCTCCTACGAGCAGTACTTC. Amino acids: CASSPRRTGSSYEQYF.

This chain connects TRBV13 to TRBJ1-5, with no clear D. Trimming shortened V by 11 bases and J by 0 bases, and 14 bases separated the two germline ends. Germline CDR1 reads PRHDT; CDR2 reads FYEKMQ (reference sequence). The CDR3 has 14 residues. The CDR3 sequence: CAAHPPHSNQPQHF. In DNA, the CDR3 is TGTGCCGCCCATCCCCCCCATAGCAATCAGCCCCAGCATTTT.

CDR3 bases: TGTGCCAGCCGATCTTCCTCGGGCGGCGACCCGATCTACGAGCAGTACTTC. Amino acid sequence: CASRSSSGGDPIYEQYF. The chain has TRBV5-4 and TRBJ2-7; D ambiguous. This CDR3 region has 17 residues. V dropped 7 bases and J dropped 3 bases, with 26 bases sitting between them. Germline CDR1 is SGHNT and CDR2 is YYREEE (reference sequence).

V gene TRBV5-4 combines with J gene TRBJ2-7, with no clear D. In germline, CDR1 is SGHNT, CDR2 YYREEE (reference sequence). V lost 5 bases to trimming and J lost 0 bases, with 6 bases between them. This CDR3 spans 12 amino acids. CDR3 nucleotide sequence: TGTGCCAGCAGTCAAAGCTCCTACGAGCAGTACTTC. Amino acid sequence: CASSQSSYEQYF.

V gene TRBV7-3 combines with J gene TRBJ1-5; 8 nucleotides agree with TRBD1. The CDR3 spans 15 residues. Looked up from germline, CDR1 is SGHTA and CDR2 is FQGTGA. V lost 2 bases to trimming and J lost 1 base; unmatched junction nucleotides: 1. Here the CDR3 reads CASSLGQGSNQPQHF. CDR3 DNA sequence: TGTGCCAGCAGCTTAGGACAGGGAAGCAATCAGCCCCAGCATTTT.